The rows below give T cell receptor beta chains drawn from one sample of a study of T cell repertoires in ileal Crohn's disease. Produced via immunoSEQ multiplex PCR; TCRdb's table is partial and in-frame only. The profile shows 1,000 or so clones, more than 80% of them singletons. Sequenced input: CD4+ T cells sorted from the ileum. The source is an adult with Crohn's disease. The CDR3 runs from the conserved cysteine through the conserved F or W. D genes are given only for firm matches. Size values are once, few and many counts, or a class for expanded clones, and some rows have none.

J,V,size,D,DNA,CDR3
TRBJ2-2,TRBV7-9,.,.,TGTGCCAGCAGCTTACGGACAGCCGGAACCGGGGAGCTGTTTTTT,CASSLRTAGTGELFF
TRBJ2-6,TRBV28,.,.,TGTGCCAGCAGTTTATCCCTCTCTGGGGCCAACGTCCTGACTTTC,CASSLSLSGANVLTF
TRBJ2-5,TRBV5-1,.,.,TGCGCCAGCTGTTGGGCAGCCGAAGAGACCCAGTACTTC,CASCWAAEETQYF
TRBJ2-7,TRBV27,.,TRBD2,TGTGCCAGCAGGCCTAGCGGGAGCCACGAGCAGTACTTC,CASRPSGSHEQYF
TRBJ1-2,TRBV5-1,.,TRBD1,TGCGCCAGCAGCACTGATCCCGGGACAGCGCAAGGCTACACCTTC,CASSTDPGTAQGYTF
TRBJ2-2,TRBV19,.,.,TGTGCCAGTAGTATAAATAGGCGGGGCACCGGGGAGCTGTTTTTT,CASSINRRGTGELFF
TRBJ1-3,TRBV29-1,once,.,TGCAGCGTTGAATCGGGGTTCTCTGGAAACACCATATATTTT,CSVESGFSGNTIYF
TRBJ2-5,TRBV30,few,TRBD2,TGTGCCTGGACCCAAGCGGGAGAAGGGGAGACCCAGTACTTC,CAWTQAGEGETQYF
TRBJ1-1,TRBV18,.,.,TGTGCCAGCTCCTCGGGGGGCACGCGCACTGAAGCTTTCTTT,CASSSGGTRTEAFF
TRBJ2-7,TRBV5-1,once,.,TGCGCCAGCAGCTTGACGGAGGAAGGCGAGCAGTACTTC,CASSLTEEGEQYF
TRBJ1-4,TRBV6-6,few,.,TGTGCCAGCAGAAACCTAAATGAAAAACTGTTTTTT,CASRNLNEKLFF
TRBJ2-5,TRBV6-1,.,TRBD2,TGTGCCAGCACTTTAGCGGGAGGCTTACAAGAGACCCAGTACTTC,CASTLAGGLQETQYF
TRBJ2-2,TRBV9,.,.,TGTGCCAGCAGCGTAGTGACTGGGAACACCGGGGAGCTGTTTTTT,CASSVVTGNTGELFF
TRBJ2-1,TRBV6-1,.,.,TGTGCCATGACGGACTACGGTGAGCAGTTCTTC,CAMTDYGEQFF
TRBJ2-1,TRBV29-1,.,TRBD2,TGCAGCGTTGCCGGGACTAGCGGGAGAACCTACAATGAGCAGTTCTTC,CSVAGTSGRTYNEQFF
TRBJ2-2,TRBV30,.,.,TGTGCCTGGAGTCCCGACAGGTCGTTTGTTACCGGGGAGCTGTTTTTT,CAWSPDRSFVTGELFF
TRBJ2-3,TRBV6-6,.,.,TGTGCCAGCACGAGGGCTAGAGTGGATACGCAGTATTTT,CASTRARVDTQYF
TRBJ2-7,TRBV30,.,TRBD2,TGTGCCTCCGAAGGGTCTAGCGGCTACGAGCAGTACTTC,CASEGSSGYEQYF
TRBJ1-2,TRBV11-1,few,TRBD1,TGTGCCAGCGGACATCCGACGGACAGGGGGGGATTAGGCTATGGCTACACCTTC,CASGHPTDRGGLGYGYTF
TRBJ2-7,TRBV6-1,.,TRBD2,TGTGCCAGCAGTGGGACTAGCGGGAGTGAATACGAGCAGTACTTC,CASSGTSGSEYEQYF
TRBJ2-3,TRBV29-1,.,.,TGCAGCGTTGAAATGAGACAAGTCTCTAGCACAGATACGCAGTATTTT,CSVEMRQVSSTDTQYF
TRBJ2-7,TRBV10-1,few,.,TGCGCCAGCAGTTTCAGGGTAGGAAGCGAGCAGTACTTC,CASSFRVGSEQYF
TRBJ2-7,TRBV5-5,once,TRBD1,TGTGCCAGCACACCGCAGGGGGCCTCCTCCGAGCAGTACTTC,CASTPQGASSEQYF
TRBJ2-7,TRBV5-1,.,TRBD1,TGCGCCAGCAGCTCGGGACAGGGCGCCTACGAGCAGTACTTC,CASSSGQGAYEQYF
TRBJ2-6,TRBV15,.,.,TGTGCCACCAGCAGAGCCCTACAGGGATTTGGGGCCAACGTCCTGACTTTC,CATSRALQGFGANVLTF
TRBJ2-1,TRBV29-1,.,TRBD2,TGCAGCGTTGAAGACCCAGCGGGAGGATTCAATGAGCAGTTCTTC,CSVEDPAGGFNEQFF
TRBJ2-2,TRBV6-5,.,.,TGTGCCGGATGGGGGGAGGAGGGTTCCGGGGAGCTGTTTTTT,CAGWGEEGSGELFF
TRBJ2-1,TRBV4-2,.,.,TGTGCCAGCAGCCAAGAAGGCCTAGCGACCAATGAGCAGTTCTTC,CASSQEGLATNEQFF
TRBJ2-5,TRBV7-2,once,.,TGTGCCAGCACCCAGACTAGGAGCGAGACCCAGTACTTC,CASTQTRSETQYF
TRBJ1-2,TRBV19,.,.,TGTGCCAGCCGAGTCCAAGCCAGGGGACCCAATGGCTACACCTTC,CASRVQARGPNGYTF
TRBJ2-2,TRBV6-4,.,TRBD2,TGTGCCAGCAGTGACGGCGGGAGCAACGGGGAGCTGTTTTTT,CASSDGGSNGELFF